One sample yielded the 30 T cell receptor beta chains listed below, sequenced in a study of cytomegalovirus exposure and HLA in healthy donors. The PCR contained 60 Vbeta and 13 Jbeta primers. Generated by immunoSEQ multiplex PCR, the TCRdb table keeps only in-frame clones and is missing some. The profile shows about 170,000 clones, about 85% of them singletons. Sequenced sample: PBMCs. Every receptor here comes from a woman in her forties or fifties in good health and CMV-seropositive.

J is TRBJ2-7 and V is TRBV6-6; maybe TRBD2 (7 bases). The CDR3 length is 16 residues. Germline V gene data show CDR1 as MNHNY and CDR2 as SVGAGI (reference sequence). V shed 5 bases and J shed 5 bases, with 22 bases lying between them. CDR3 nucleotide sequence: TGTGCCAGCAGTCCCCCGGGGGGCGGGAGTCGTCACGAGCAGTACTTC. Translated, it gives CASSPPGGGSRHEQYF.

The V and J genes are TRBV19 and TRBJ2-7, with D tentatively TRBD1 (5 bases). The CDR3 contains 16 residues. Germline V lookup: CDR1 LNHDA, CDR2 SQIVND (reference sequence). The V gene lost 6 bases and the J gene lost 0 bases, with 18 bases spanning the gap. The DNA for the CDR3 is TGTGCCAGTAGCATTCGACAGACCTATAGCTCCTACGAGCAGTACTTC. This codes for CASSIRQTYSSYEQYF.

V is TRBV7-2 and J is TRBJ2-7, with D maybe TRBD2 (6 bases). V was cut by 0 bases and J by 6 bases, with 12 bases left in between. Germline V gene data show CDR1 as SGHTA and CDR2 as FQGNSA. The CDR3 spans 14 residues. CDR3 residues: CASSLASGRREQYF. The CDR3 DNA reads TGTGCCAGCAGCTTAGCTTCAGGGAGGCGCGAGCAGTACTTC.

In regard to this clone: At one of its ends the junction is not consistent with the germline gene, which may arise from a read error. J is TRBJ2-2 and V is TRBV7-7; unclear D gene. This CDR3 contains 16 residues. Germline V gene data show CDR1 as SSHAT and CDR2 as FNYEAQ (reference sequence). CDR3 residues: CASSRDSFENTGELFF. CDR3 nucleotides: TGTGCTAGCAGCCGAGACTCCTTCGAGAACACCGGGGAGCTGTTTTTT.

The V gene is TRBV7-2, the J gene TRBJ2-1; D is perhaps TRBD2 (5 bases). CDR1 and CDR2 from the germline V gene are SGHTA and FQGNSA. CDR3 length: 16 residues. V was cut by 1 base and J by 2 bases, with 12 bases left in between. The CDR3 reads CASSLDFGVAYNEQFF. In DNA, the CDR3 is TGTGCCAGCAGCTTAGATTTCGGGGTTGCCTACAATGAGCAGTTCTTC. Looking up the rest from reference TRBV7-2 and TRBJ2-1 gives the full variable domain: GAGVSQSPSNKVTEKGKDVELRCDPISGHTALYWYRQSLGQGLEFLIYFQGNSAPDKSGLPSDRFSAERTGGSVSTLTIQRTQQEDSAVYLCASSLDFGVAYNEQFFGPGTRLTVL.

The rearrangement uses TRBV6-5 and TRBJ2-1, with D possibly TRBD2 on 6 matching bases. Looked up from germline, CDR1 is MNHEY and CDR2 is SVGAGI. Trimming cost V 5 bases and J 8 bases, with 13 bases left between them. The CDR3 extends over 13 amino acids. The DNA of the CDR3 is TGTGCCAGCAGTAAACAACGGAGGGATGAGCAGTTCTTC. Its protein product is CASSKQRRDEQFF.

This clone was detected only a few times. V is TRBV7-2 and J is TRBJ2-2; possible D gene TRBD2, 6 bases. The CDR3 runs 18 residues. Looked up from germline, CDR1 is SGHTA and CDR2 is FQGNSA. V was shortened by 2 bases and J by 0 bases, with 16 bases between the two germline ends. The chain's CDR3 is CASSLHARGIANTGELFF. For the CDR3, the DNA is TGTGCCAGCAGCTTACATGCGCGGGGTATCGCGAACACCGGGGAGCTGTTTTTT.

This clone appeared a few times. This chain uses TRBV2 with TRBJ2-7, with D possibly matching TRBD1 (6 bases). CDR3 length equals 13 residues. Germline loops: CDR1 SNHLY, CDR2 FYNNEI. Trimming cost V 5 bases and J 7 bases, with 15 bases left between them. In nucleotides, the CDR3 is TGTGCCAGCAGTTACGACAGGTCTGGGGAGCAGTACTTC. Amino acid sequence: CASSYDRSGEQYF.

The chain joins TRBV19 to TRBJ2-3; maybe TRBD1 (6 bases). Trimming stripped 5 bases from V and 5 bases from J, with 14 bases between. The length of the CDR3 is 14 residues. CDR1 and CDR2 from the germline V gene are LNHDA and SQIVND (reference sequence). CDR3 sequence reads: CASSFGRGGDTQYF. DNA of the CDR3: TGTGCCAGTAGTTTCGGACGAGGGGGAGATACGCAGTATTTT.

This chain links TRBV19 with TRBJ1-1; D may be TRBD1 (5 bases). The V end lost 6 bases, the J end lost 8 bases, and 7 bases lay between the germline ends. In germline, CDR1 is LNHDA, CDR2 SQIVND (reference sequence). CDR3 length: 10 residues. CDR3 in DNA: TGTGCCAGTAGCAACAGGGAAGCTTTCTTT. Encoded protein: CASSNREAFF.

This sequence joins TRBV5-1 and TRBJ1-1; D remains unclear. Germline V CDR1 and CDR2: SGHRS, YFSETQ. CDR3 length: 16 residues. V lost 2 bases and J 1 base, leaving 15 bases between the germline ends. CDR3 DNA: TGCGCCAGCAGCTTCGCACAGACTAATTGGAACACTGAAGCTTTCTTT. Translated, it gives CASSFAQTNWNTEAFF.

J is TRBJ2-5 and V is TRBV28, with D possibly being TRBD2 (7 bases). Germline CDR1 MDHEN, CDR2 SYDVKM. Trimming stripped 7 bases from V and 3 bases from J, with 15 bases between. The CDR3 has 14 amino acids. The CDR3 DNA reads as TGTGCCAGCACATCCGGGGGGCTTAAAGAGACCCAGTACTTC. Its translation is CASTSGGLKETQYF.

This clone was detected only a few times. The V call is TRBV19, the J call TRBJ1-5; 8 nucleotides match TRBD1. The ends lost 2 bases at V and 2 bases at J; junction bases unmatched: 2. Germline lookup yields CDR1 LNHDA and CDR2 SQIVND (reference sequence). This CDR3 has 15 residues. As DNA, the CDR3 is TGTGCCAGTAGTATAAACAGGGGGGGCAATCAGCCCCAGCATTTT. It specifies CASSINRGGNQPQHF.

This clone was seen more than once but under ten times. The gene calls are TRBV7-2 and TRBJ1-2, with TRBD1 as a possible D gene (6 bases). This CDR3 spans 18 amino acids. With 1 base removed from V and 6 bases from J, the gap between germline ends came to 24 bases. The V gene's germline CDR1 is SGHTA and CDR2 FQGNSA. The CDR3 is CASSLGAHGVQGENGYTF. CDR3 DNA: TGTGCCAGCAGCTTAGGGGCTCACGGGGTACAGGGAGAAAATGGCTACACCTTC. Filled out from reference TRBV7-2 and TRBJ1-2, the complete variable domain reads GAGVSQSPSNKVTEKGKDVELRCDPISGHTALYWYRQSLGQGLEFLIYFQGNSAPDKSGLPSDRFSAERTGGSVSTLTIQRTQQEDSAVYLCASSLGAHGVQGENGYTFGSGTRLTVV.

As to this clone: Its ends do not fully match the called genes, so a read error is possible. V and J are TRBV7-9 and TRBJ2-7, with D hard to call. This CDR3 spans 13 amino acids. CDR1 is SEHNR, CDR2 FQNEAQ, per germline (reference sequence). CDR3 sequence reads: CASSLGGLDPSAF. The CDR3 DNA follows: TGTGCCAGCAGCTTAGGAGGTTTAGACCCATCGGCTTTC.

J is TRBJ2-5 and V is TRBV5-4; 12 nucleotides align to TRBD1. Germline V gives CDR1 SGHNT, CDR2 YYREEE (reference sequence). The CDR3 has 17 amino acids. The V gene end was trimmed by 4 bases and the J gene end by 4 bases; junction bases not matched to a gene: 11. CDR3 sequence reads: CASSRGTGGAGGETQYF. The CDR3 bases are TGTGCCAGCAGCAGGGGGACAGGGGGCGCAGGGGGAGAGACCCAGTACTTC.

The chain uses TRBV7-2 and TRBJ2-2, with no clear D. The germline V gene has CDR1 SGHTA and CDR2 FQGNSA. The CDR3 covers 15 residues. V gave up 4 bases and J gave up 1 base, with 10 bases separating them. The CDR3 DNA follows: TGTGCCAGCAGCTCTAATCGTGGGAACACCGGGGAGCTGTTTTTT. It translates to CASSSNRGNTGELFF.

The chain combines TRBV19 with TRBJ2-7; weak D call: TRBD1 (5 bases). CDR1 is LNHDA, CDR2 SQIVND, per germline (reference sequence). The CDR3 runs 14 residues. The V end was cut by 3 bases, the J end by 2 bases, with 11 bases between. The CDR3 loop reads CASSIGRAAYEQYF. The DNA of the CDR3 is TGTGCCAGTAGTATCGGCAGGGCCGCCTACGAGCAGTACTTC.

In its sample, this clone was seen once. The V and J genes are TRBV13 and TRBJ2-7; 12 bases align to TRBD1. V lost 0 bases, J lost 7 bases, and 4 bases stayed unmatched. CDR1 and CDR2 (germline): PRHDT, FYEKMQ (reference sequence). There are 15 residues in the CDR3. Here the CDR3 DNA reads TGTGCCAGCAGCTTAGGGTGGGGACAGGGGGCTGAGCAGTACTTC. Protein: CASSLGWGQGAEQYF.

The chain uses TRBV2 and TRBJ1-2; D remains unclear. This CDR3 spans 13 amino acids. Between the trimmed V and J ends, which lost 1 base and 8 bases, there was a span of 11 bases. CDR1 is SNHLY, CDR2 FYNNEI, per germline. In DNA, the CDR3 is TGTGCCAGCAGTGAAGGGGCAAGGTCAGGCTACACCTTC. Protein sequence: CASSEGARSGYTF.

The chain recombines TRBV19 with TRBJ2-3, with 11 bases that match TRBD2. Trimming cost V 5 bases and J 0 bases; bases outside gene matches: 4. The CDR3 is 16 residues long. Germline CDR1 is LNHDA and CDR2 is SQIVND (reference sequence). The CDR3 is CASSLLAGASTDTQYF. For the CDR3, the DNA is TGTGCCAGTAGTTTACTAGCGGGAGCAAGCACAGATACGCAGTATTTT.

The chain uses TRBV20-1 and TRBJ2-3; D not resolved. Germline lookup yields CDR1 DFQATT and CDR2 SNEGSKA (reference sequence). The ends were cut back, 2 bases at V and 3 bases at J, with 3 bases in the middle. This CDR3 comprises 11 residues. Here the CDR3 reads CSARSTDTQYF. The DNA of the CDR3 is TGCAGTGCTAGATCAACAGATACGCAGTATTTT.

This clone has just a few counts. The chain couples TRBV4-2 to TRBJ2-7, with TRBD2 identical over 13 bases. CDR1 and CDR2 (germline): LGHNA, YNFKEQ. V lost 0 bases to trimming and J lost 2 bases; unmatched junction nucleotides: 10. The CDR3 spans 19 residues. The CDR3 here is CASSQDGLAGVHRPYEQYF. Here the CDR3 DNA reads TGTGCCAGCAGCCAAGATGGACTAGCGGGAGTCCACCGGCCCTACGAGCAGTACTTC.

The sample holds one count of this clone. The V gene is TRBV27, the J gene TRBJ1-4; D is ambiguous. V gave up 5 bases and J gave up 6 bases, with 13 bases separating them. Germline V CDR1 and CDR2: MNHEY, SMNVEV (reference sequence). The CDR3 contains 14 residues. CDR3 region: CASSRVASDEKLFF. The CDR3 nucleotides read TGTGCCAGCAGTAGAGTCGCCTCGGATGAAAAACTGTTTTTT.

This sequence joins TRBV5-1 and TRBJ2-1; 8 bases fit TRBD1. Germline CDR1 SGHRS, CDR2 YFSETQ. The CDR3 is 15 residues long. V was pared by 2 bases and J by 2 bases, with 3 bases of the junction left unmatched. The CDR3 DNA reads TGCGCCAGCAGCTTTCAGGGGGCAGCCTACAATGAGCAGTTCTTC. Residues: CASSFQGAAYNEQFF. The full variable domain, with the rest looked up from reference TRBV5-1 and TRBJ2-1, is KAGVTQTPRYLIKTRGQQVTLSCSPISGHRSVSWYQQTPGQGLQFLFEYFSETQRNKGNFPGRFSGRQFSNSRSEMNVSTLELGDSALYLCASSFQGAAYNEQFFGPGTRLTVL.

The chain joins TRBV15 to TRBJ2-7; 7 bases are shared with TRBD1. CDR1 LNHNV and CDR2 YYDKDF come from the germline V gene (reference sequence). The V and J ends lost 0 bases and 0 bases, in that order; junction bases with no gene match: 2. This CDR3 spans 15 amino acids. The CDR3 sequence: CATSRDRDSSYEQYF. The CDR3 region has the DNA TGTGCCACCAGCAGAGATAGGGACAGCTCCTACGAGCAGTACTTC.

Written as DNA, the CDR3 is TGCAGCGTTGCGCAGGGCTATGGCTACACCTTC. This gives the protein CSVAQGYGYTF. The chain has TRBV29-1 and TRBJ1-2; maybe TRBD1 (5 bases). The CDR3 sequence is 11 residues long. Trimming shortened V by 4 bases and J by 4 bases, and 7 bases separated the two germline ends. CDR1 is SQVTM, CDR2 ANQGSEA, per germline.

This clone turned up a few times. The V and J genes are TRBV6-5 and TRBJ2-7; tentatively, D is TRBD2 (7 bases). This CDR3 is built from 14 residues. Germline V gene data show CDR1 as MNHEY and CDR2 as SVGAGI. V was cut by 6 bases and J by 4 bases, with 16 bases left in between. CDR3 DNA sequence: TGTGCCAGCAGCCTTAACAGGGAGGGGTACGAGCAGTACTTC. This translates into CASSLNREGYEQYF.

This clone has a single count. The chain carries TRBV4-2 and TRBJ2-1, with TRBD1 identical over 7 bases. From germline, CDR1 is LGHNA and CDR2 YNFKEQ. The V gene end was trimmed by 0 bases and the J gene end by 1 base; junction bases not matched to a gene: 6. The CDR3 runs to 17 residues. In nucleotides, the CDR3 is TGTGCCAGCAGCCAAGATTGGGCAGGGGGATCCTACAATGAGCAGTTCTTC. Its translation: CASSQDWAGGSYNEQFF.

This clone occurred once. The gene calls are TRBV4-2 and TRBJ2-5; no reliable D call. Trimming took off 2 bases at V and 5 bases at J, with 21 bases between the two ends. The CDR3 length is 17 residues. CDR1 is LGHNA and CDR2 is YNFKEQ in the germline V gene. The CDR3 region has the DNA TGTGCCAGCAGCCAAAATCCGCAGGCAATTGAAGGTGAGACCCAGTACTTC. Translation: CASSQNPQAIEGETQYF.